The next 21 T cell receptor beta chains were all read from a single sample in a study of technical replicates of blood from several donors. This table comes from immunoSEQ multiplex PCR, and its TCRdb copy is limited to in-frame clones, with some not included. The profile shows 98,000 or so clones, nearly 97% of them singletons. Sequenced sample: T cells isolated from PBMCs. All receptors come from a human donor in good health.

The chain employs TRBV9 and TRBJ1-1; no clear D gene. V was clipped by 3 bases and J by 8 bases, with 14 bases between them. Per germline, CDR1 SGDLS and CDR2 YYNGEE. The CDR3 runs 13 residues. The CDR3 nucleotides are TGTGCCAGCAGCGGGGGAGTGCGGGCAGAAGCTTTCTTT. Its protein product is CASSGGVRAEAFF.

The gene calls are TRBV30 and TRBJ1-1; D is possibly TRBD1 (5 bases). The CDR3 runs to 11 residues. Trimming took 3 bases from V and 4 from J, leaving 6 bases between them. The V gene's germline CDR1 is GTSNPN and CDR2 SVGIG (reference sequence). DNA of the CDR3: TGTGCCTGGAGGGGGGGCACTGAAGCTTTCTTT. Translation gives CAWRGGTEAFF.

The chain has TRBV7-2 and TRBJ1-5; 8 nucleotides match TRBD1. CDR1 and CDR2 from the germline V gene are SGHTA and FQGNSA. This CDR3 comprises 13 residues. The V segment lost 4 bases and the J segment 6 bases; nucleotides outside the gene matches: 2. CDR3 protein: CASSSQGGQPQHF. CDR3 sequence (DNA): TGTGCCAGCAGCTCACAGGGGGGTCAGCCCCAGCATTTT.

CDR3 protein: CASSLQGAGNQPQHF. CDR3 nucleotides: TGCGCCAGCAGCTTGCAAGGGGCGGGCAATCAGCCCCAGCATTTT. V is TRBV5-1 and J is TRBJ1-5; D is possibly TRBD1 (5 bases). Trimming shortened V by 1 base and J by 2 bases, and 10 bases separated the two germline ends. The CDR3 is 15 amino acids. Germline CDR1 and CDR2: SGHRS and YFSETQ.

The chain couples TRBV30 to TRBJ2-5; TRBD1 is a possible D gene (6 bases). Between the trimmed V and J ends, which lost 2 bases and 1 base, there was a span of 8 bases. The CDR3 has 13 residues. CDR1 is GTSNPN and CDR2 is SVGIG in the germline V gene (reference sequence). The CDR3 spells CAWSRTVQETQYF. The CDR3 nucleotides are TGTGCCTGGAGTAGGACAGTCCAAGAGACCCAGTACTTC.

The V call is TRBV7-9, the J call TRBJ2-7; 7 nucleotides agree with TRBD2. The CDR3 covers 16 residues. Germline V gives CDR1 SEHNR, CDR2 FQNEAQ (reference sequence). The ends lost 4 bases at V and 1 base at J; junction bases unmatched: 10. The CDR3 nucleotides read TGTGCCAGCAGCTCACCCCGACTAGCCGCGTCCTACGAGCAGTACTTC. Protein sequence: CASSSPRLAASYEQYF.

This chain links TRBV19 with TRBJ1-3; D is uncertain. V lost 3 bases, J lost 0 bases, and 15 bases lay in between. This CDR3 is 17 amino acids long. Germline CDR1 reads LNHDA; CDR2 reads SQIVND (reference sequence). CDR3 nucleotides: TGTGCCAGTAGTATCGATCGACATTCGAGCTCTGGAAACACCATATATTTT. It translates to CASSIDRHSSSGNTIYF.

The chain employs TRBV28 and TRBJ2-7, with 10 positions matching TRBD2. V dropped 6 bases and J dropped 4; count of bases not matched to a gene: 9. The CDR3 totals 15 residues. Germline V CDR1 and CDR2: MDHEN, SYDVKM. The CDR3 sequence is CASRPSGSPPYEQYF. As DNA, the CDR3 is TGTGCCAGCAGGCCTAGCGGGAGCCCTCCATACGAGCAGTACTTC.

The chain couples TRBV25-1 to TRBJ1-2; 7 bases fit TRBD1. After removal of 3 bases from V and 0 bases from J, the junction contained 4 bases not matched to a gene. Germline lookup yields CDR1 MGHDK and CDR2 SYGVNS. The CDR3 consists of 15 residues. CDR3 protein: CASSDWDSSNYGYTF. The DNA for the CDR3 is TGTGCCAGCAGTGACTGGGACAGCTCTAACTATGGCTACACCTTC.

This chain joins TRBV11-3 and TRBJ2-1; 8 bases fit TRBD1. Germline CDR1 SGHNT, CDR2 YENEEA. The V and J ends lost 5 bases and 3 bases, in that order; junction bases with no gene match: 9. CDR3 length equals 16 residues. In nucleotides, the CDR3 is TGTGCCAGCAGCCCAAAGACAGGGGACCACTACAATGAGCAGTTCTTC. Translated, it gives CASSPKTGDHYNEQFF.

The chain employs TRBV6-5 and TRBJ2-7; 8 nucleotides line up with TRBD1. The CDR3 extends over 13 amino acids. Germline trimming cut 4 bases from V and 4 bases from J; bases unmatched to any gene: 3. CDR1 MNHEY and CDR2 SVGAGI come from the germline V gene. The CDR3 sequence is CASSSDRVYEQYF. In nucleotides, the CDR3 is TGTGCCAGCAGTTCGGACAGGGTTTACGAGCAGTACTTC.

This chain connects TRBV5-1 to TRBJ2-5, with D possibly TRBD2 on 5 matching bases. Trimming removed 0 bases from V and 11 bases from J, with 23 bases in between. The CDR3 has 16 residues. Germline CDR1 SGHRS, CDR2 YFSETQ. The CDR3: CASSLAPIGELGEQYF. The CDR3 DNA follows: TGCGCCAGCAGCTTGGCCCCGATAGGCGAACTCGGGGAGCAGTACTTC.

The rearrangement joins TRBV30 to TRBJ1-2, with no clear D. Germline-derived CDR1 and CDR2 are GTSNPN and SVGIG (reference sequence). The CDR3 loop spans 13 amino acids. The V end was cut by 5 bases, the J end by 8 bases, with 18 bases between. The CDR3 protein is CAWGYGEGGGYTF. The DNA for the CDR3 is TGTGCCTGGGGATACGGGGAGGGAGGAGGCTACACCTTC. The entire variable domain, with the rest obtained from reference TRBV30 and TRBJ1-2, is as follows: SQTIHQWPATLVQPVGSPLSLECTVEGTSNPNLYWYRQAAGRGLQLLFYSVGIGQISSEVPQNLSASRPQDRQFILSSKKLLLSDSGFYLCAWGYGEGGGYTFGSGTRLTVV.

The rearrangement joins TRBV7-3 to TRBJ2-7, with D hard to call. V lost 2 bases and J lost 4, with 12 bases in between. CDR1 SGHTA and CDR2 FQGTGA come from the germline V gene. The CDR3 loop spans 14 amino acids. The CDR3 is CASSLGGSKYEQYF. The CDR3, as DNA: TGTGCCAGCAGCTTAGGTGGTAGCAAGTACGAGCAGTACTTC.

CDR3 in DNA: TGCAGCGTCCACACTAGCGGGGGTCCCCATGAGCAGTTCTTC. It encodes CSVHTSGGPHEQFF. The chain joins TRBV29-1 to TRBJ2-1; TRBD2 matches at 11 bases. Per the germline V gene, CDR1 is SQVTM and CDR2 is ANQGSEA. Trimming at V came to 6 bases and at J to 8 bases, leaving 9 bases not matched to a gene. The CDR3 totals 14 residues.

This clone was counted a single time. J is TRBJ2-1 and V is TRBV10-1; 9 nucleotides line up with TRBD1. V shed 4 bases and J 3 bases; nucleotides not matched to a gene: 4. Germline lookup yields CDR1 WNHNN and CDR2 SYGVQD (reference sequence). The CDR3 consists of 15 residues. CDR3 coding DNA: TGCGCCAGCAGTGCCGGGACAGGGCGCTACAATGAGCAGTTCTTC. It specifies CASSAGTGRYNEQFF.

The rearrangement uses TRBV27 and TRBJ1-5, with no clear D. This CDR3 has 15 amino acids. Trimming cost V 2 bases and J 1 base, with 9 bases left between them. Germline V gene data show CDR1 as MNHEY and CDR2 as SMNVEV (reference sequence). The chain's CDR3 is CASSLLWASNQPQHF. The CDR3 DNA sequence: TGTGCCAGCAGTTTACTCTGGGCGAGCAATCAGCCCCAGCATTTT.

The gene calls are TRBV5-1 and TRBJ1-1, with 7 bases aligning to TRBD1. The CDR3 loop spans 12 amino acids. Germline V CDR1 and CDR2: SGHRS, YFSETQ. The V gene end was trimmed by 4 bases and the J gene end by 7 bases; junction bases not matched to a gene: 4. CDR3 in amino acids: CASSPTGFEAFF. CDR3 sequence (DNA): TGCGCCAGCAGCCCGACAGGGTTTGAAGCTTTCTTT. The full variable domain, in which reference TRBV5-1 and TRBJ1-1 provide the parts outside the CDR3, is KAGVTQTPRYLIKTRGQQVTLSCSPISGHRSVSWYQQTPGQGLQFLFEYFSETQRNKGNFPGRFSGRQFSNSRSEMNVSTLELGDSALYLCASSPTGFEAFFGQGTRLTVV.

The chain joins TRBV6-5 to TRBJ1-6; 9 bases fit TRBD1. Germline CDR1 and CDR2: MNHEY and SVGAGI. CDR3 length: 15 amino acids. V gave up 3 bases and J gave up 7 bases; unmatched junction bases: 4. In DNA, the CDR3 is TGTGCCAGCAGTTATTTGACAGGGGGAAATTCACCCCTCCACTTT. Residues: CASSYLTGGNSPLHF.

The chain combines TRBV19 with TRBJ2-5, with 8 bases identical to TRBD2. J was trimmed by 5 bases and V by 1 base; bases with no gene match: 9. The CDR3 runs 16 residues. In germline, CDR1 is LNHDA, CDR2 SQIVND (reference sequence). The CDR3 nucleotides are TGTGCCAGTAGTATAGGGACCGGGACTAGAAGTGAGACCCAGTACTTC. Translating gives CASSIGTGTRSETQYF.

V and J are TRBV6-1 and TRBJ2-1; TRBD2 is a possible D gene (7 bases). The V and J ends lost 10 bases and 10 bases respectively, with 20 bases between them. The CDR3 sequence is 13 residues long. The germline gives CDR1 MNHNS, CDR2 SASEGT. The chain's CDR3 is CAILGGTLGEQFF. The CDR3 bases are TGTGCCATCCTCGGGGGGACACTGGGAGAGCAGTTCTTC.